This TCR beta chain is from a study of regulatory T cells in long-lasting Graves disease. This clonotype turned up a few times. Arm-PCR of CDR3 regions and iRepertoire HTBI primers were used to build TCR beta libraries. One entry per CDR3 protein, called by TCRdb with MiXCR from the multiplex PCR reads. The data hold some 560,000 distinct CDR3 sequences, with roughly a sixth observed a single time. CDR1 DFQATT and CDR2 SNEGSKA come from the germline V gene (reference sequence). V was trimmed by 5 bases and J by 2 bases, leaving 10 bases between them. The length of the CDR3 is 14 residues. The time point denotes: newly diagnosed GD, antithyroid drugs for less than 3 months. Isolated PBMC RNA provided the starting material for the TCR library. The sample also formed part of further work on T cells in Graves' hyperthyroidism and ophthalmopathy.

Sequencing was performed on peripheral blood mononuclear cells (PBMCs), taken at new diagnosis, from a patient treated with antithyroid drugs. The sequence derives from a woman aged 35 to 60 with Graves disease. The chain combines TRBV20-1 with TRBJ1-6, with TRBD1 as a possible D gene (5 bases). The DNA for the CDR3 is TGCAGTGCTCCCGGGGGGGCCTATAATTCACCCCTCCACTTT. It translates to CSAPGGAYNSPLHF.